This T cell receptor (beta chain) was sequenced in a study of response to subunit inactivated influenza vaccine. Whole-study results and caveats: It was the authors' suggestion that each seasonal influenza vaccination recruits few new T cells.

CDR3 length: 14 amino acids. V lost 8 bases to trimming and J lost 3 bases, with 13 bases between them. The V gene's germline CDR1 is ENHRY and CDR2 SYGVKD. TCRdb re-called the RT-PCR reads with MiXCR, one entry per CDR3 protein. The profile covers fewer than 800,000 distinct CDR3 sequences, with 15% to 19% appearing a single time and more than 9% taken by the ten largest. This clonotype was recorded at least ten times. Its target is not known. Sequencing used PBMCs from blood, obtained 11 to 12 days after vaccination. The sequence came from a man in his fifties who received an inactivated influenza vaccine. The V gene is TRBV10-3, the J gene TRBJ1-4; possibly TRBD1 for D (5 bases). The CDR3: CAIRNPGPNEKLFF. DNA of the CDR3: TGTGCCATCCGAAACCCAGGGCCTAATGAAAAACTGTTTTTT.